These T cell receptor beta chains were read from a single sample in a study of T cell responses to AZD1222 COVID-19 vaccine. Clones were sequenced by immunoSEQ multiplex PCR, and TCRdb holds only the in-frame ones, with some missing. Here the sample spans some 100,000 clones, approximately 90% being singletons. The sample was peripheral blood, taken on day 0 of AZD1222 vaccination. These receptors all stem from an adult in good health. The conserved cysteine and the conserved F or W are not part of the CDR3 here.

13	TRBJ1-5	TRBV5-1	AIVGRGHLNQPQH
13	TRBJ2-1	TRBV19	ASSKTGGYYNEQF
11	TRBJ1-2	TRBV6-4	ASSESPHYGYT
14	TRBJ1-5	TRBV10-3	AISASLDSSNQPQH
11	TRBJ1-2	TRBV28	ASSSGTDYGYT
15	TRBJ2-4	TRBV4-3	ASSQVIQTLAKNIQY
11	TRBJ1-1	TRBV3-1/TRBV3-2	ASSPGLGKQAF
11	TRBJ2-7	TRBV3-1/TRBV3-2	ASSRGVRDEQY
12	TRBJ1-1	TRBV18	ASSPQTGDTEAF
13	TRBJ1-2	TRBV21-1	ASSLYQRILEGYT
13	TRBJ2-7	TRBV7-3	ASSPQGLSVYEQY
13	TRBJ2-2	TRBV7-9	ASSYRSGRTGELF
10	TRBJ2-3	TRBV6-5	ASSHSTDTQY
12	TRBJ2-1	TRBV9	ASSVEGLVNEQF
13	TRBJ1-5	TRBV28	ASSRTGTGNQPQH
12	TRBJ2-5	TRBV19	ASRQTGPQETQY
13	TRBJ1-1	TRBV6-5	ASSYSQGATTEAF
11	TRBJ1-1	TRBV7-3	ASKKARDTEAF
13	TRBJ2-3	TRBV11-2	ASSLMGQPTDTQY
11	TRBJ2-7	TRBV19	ASSRTASYEQY
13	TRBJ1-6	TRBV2	ASRNRDRVRSPLH
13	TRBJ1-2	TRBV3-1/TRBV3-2	ASSQPRNRNYGYT
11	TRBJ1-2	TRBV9	ASSPSDGRGYT